This T cell receptor beta chain was retrieved from a study of cytomegalovirus exposure and HLA in healthy donors. Broader study findings: Specificity of a few CMV-associated chains for CMV antigens was verified in vitro. Within a later analysis, the majority of CMV-associated TCR beta chains appeared HLA-restricted.

In the case of this clone: Antigen: not known.

Primers for the PCR totalled 60 Vbeta and 13 Jbeta. Data came from immunoSEQ multiplex PCR; TCRdb stores just in-frame clones and leaves some out. The sample holds 150,000 to 200,000 clones, 60% to 80% seen once. At the time of sampling, donors were nominally healthy, though unrecorded immune exposures were likely. V lost 0 bases and J lost 1, with 13 bases in between. Germline V lookup: CDR1 SGHNT, CDR2 YENEEA. The CDR3 contains 17 residues. This clonotype was obtained from a male donor in good health and CMV-seronegative. The rearrangement uses TRBV11-3 and TRBJ1-5; a weak D match, TRBD1 (5 bases). Source material: PBMCs. This CDR3 reads CASSLDRRDGSNQPQHF. CDR3 nucleotide sequence: TGTGCCAGCAGCTTAGATCGCAGGGATGGGAGCAATCAGCCCCAGCATTTT. Complete variable domain (other parts from reference TRBV11-3 and TRBJ1-5): EAGVVQSPRYKIIEKKQPVAFWCNPISGHNTLYWYLQNLGQGPELLIRYENEEAVDDSQLPKDRFSAERLKGVDSTLKIQPAELGDSAVYLCASSLDRRDGSNQPQHFGDGTRLSIL.